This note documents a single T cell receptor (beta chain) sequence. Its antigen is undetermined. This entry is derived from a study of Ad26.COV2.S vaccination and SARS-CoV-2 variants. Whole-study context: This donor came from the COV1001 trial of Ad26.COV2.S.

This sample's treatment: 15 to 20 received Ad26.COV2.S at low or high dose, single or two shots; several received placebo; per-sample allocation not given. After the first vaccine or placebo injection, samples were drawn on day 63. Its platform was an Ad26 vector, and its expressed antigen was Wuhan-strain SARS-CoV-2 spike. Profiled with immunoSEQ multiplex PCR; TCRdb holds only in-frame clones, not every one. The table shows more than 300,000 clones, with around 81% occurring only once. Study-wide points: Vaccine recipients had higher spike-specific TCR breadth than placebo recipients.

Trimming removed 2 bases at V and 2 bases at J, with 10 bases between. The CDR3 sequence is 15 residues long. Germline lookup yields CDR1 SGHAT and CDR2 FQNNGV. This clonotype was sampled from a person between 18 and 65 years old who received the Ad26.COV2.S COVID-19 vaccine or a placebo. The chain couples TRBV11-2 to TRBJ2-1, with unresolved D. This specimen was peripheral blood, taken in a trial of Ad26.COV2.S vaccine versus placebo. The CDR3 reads CASSLLQVTYNEQFF. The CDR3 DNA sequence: TGTGCCAGCAGCTTACTCCAGGTAACCTACAATGAGCAGTTCTTC.